The sequence of this T cell receptor (beta chain) was determined in a study of CD8 T cells in ankylosing spondylitis. TCRdb redid the calling of the 5' RACE reads with MiXCR, one entry per CDR3 protein. This sample has approximately 540,000 distinct CDR3 sequences, with roughly an eighth found just once. The study, taken as a whole, reports: Apparently characteristic of ankylosing spondylitis blood was a TCR beta motif (about eight highly homologous variants).

The V end was cut by 5 bases, the J end by 2 bases, with 13 bases between. The CDR3 has 15 amino acids. As for this clonotype: No antigen is known for it.

The V and J genes are TRBV12-3 or TRBV12-4 and TRBJ1-5; D uncertain. The receptor was isolated from a male donor with ankylosing spondylitis. Sequencing was done on a sample of blood, either unsorted or a sorted T cell fraction (not recorded which). For the CDR3, the DNA is TGTGCCAGCAGTGCCGGGAGAGGTGGCAATCAGCCCCAGCATTTT. It is translated as CASSAGRGGNQPQHF.